There are many counts of the clone carrying this TCR beta chain. This sample was taken from a study of low-dose radiotherapy and immunotherapy resistance in tumors. In the study overall: Per fraction, Cohort 2 was given 1 Gy every two weeks, accumulating a total of 13 Gy over 26 weeks.

The CDR3 sequence is 12 residues long. Germline loops: CDR1 GTSNPN, CDR2 SVGIG (reference sequence). Deletions cut 4 bases from V and 9 bases from J, with 14 bases between. Noted time point: before trial treatment. Solid tumors that lacked tumor-infiltrating lymphocytes and were advanced were present in eligible patients. TCR amplification ran 20 PCR cycles using constant-region and V-primer adapter primers. Each CDR3 protein is one row after TCRdb ran MiXCR on the reads. The table includes about 46,000 distinct CDR3 sequences, over 9.5% detected once. The source material was PBMCs, sampled before treatment. J is TRBJ2-3 and V is TRBV30; D ambiguous. This receptor was obtained from a female donor with ovarian cancer. The CDR3 coding sequence is TGTGCCTGGACTAAAAAGTCGGAGACGCAGTATTTT. Translation: CAWTKKSETQYF.